The 10 T cell receptor beta chains presented below share a single source sample, sequenced in a study of T cells after somatic rescue of genetic block. Produced via immunoSEQ multiplex PCR; TCRdb's table is partial and in-frame only. This sample has about 7,400 clones; 75% to 85% occur once, and the top ten carry approximately 24%. The source material was peripheral blood mononuclear cells (PBMCs). These receptors all come from a boy younger than 18.

The rearrangement joins TRBV7-9 to TRBJ1-2, with unresolved D. Trimming removed 7 bases at V and 2 bases at J, with 11 bases between. Germline values: CDR1 SEHNR, CDR2 FQNEAQ (reference sequence). The CDR3 is made up of 13 amino acids. CDR3 in DNA: TGTGCCAGCACTGAAGACTTCAACTATGGCTACACCTTC. Amino acids: CASTEDFNYGYTF.

The DNA for the CDR3 is TGTGCCAGCAGCGCGCAAGGACTAGGGGCGGCGAGGGAGACCCAGTACTTC. It encodes CASSAQGLGAARETQYF. The chain joins TRBV9 to TRBJ2-5, with TRBD2 matching 7 bases. After removal of 3 bases from V and 5 bases from J, the junction contained 16 bases not matched to a gene. There are 17 residues in the CDR3. CDR1 and CDR2 (germline): SGDLS, YYNGEE.

This chain connects TRBV5-5 to TRBJ2-2, with D possibly called TRBD1 or TRBD2 (5 bases each). V lost 4 bases and J 8 bases, leaving 15 bases between the germline ends. The germline V gene has CDR1 SGHKS and CDR2 YYEKEE (reference sequence). The CDR3 covers 14 residues. CDR3 in DNA: TGTGCCAGCAGCCTAGGGACCCTTCCGGGGGAGCTGTTTTTT. Amino acid sequence: CASSLGTLPGELFF.

The chain couples TRBV7-6 to TRBJ2-1; D might be TRBD2 (6 bases). Trimming pared 4 bases from V and 12 bases from J, leaving 22 bases between. CDR3 length equals 15 residues. CDR1 and CDR2 from the germline V gene are SGHVS and FNYEAQ. In DNA, the CDR3 is TGTGCCAGCAGCTCCCCGGGTGCGGGGAGGATTGGGCAGTTCTTC. Its protein is CASSSPGAGRIGQFF.

The chain links TRBV7-2 to TRBJ2-1; tentatively, D is TRBD2 (5 bases). V was trimmed by 4 bases and J by 3 bases, leaving 13 bases between them. The CDR3 is made up of 15 amino acids. Germline-derived CDR1 and CDR2 are SGHTA and FQGNSA. The CDR3: CASSSPPGSYNEQFF. CDR3 sequence (DNA): TGTGCCAGCAGCTCCCCCCCGGGAAGCTACAATGAGCAGTTCTTC.

This chain connects TRBV6-6 to TRBJ2-1, with TRBD1 matching 10 bases. The length of the CDR3 is 16 residues. Germline values: CDR1 MNHNY, CDR2 SVGAGI (reference sequence). With V trimmed by 0 bases and J by 3 bases, 2 bases remained unmatched. In nucleotides, the CDR3 is TGTGCCAGCAGTTACTCGACAGGGGGCCTCTACAATGAGCAGTTCTTC. Its translation: CASSYSTGGLYNEQFF.

The rearrangement joins TRBV7-2 to TRBJ2-5, with a possible D match to TRBD2 (5 bases). CDR3 length equals 14 residues. V was trimmed by 3 bases and J by 1 base, leaving 9 bases between them. The V gene's germline CDR1 is SGHTA and CDR2 FQGNSA. This CDR3 is CASSFRGFQETQYF. The CDR3 DNA follows: TGTGCCAGCAGCTTTCGGGGATTCCAAGAGACCCAGTACTTC.

This rearrangement joins TRBV4-3 to TRBJ2-6; D gene unclear. Trimming cost V 0 bases and J 1 base, with 4 bases left between them. CDR3 length equals 15 residues. CDR1 is LGHNA and CDR2 is YSLEER in the germline V gene. DNA of the CDR3: TGCGCCAGCAGCCAAGAAGGGTCTGGGGCCAACGTCCTGACTTTC. It translates to CASSQEGSGANVLTF.

The gene calls are TRBV6-1 and TRBJ2-2; D ambiguous. Deletions cut 4 bases from V and 3 bases from J, with 9 bases between. Looked up from germline, CDR1 is MNHNS and CDR2 is SASEGT. The CDR3 covers 14 residues. As DNA, the CDR3 is TGTGCCAGCAGTGGGTGGGTTTACACCGGGGAGCTGTTTTTT. This sequence encodes CASSGWVYTGELFF.

By its share, this clone is hyperexpanded. The CDR3 spells CASSLTGGLYEQYF. Written as DNA, the CDR3 is TGCGCCAGCAGTTTAACAGGGGGGCTCTACGAGCAGTACTTC. V usage is TRBV5-1 and J usage is TRBJ2-7; 8 nucleotides match TRBD1. The germline V gene encodes CDR1 SGHRS and CDR2 YFSETQ. The CDR3 length is 14 residues. The ends lost 5 bases at V and 3 bases at J; junction bases unmatched: 7.